The rows below give T cell receptor beta chains drawn from one sample of a study of cytomegalovirus exposure and HLA in healthy donors. Repertoires were generated with immunoSEQ multiplex PCR, while TCRdb's copy carries only in-frame clones and drops some. The sample holds 250,000 to 350,000 clones, 75% to 90% seen once. The sample taken for sequencing was PBMCs. Receptor source: a man aged 35 to 55 in good health and CMV-seropositive. Both conserved end residues are part of each CDR3. The D gene is left open where the match is weak. Clone size is given for some rows only: seen once, a few or many times, or a class if the clone is expanded.

v_gene: TRBV10-3; d_gene: TRBD1; j_gene: TRBJ1-1; abundance: NA; CDR3nt: TGTGCCATCAGTGCCTCAGGGGGCGCAGGAAACACTGAAGCTTTCTTT; CDR3aa: CAISASGGAGNTEAFF
v_gene: TRBV21-1; d_gene: NA; j_gene: TRBJ2-1; abundance: many; CDR3nt: NA; CDR3aa: CASSIWGGGNEQFF
v_gene: TRBV7-8; d_gene: TRBD1; j_gene: TRBJ2-7; abundance: once; CDR3nt: TGTGCCAGCAGCCTGGGACAGGCCGACTACGAGCAGTACTTC; CDR3aa: CASSLGQADYEQYF
v_gene: TRBV19; d_gene: NA; j_gene: TRBJ2-1; abundance: NA; CDR3nt: TGTGCCAGTAGTATGGGCGGGACCTACAATGAGCAGTTCTTC; CDR3aa: CASSMGGTYNEQFF
v_gene: TRBV14; d_gene: NA; j_gene: TRBJ1-1; abundance: NA; CDR3nt: TGTGCCAGCAGCCAAGACCACAGCATGAACACTGAAGCTTTCTTT; CDR3aa: CASSQDHSMNTEAFF
v_gene: TRBV5-1; d_gene: TRBD1; j_gene: TRBJ1-1; abundance: NA; CDR3nt: TGCGCCAGCAGCTCCCCCGGGACAGGGGGCTTCGGCACTGAAGCTTTCTTT; CDR3aa: CASSSPGTGGFGTEAFF
v_gene: TRBV10-3; d_gene: TRBD2; j_gene: TRBJ2-7; abundance: NA; CDR3nt: TGTGCCATCAGTGAGTCCATAACCAGCGGGAGGGACGAGCAGTACTTC; CDR3aa: CAISESITSGRDEQYF
v_gene: TRBV6-5; d_gene: NA; j_gene: TRBJ2-7; abundance: NA; CDR3nt: TGTGCCAGCAGTTCGCCCACAGGGTACCACGAGCAGTACTTC; CDR3aa: CASSSPTGYHEQYF
v_gene: TRBV2; d_gene: NA; j_gene: TRBJ1-2; abundance: NA; CDR3nt: TGTGCCAGCAATGAGGGGGAGGGGGGCTACACCTTC; CDR3aa: CASNEGEGGYTF
v_gene: TRBV6-5; d_gene: TRBD2; j_gene: TRBJ2-7; abundance: once; CDR3nt: TGTGCCAGCAGTTACCGACAGAGCGGGAGGGCCGGTGAGCAGTACTTC; CDR3aa: CASSYRQSGRAGEQYF
v_gene: TRBV4-3; d_gene: NA; j_gene: TRBJ1-3; abundance: NA; CDR3nt: TGCGCCAGCAGCCAACAGGCCTTCTCTGGAAACACCATATATTTT; CDR3aa: CASSQQAFSGNTIYF